The entry below gives a single TCR beta chain sequence along with its context. This entry belongs to a study of blood T cell repertoires in COVID-19. Study-level background: PBMCs, B-cell-depleted T cells, or T cells were the source of the cDNA or gDNA that made up the material.

In the original processing: The assay estimated nucleated cells by amplifying reference gene primers. Assay: immunoSEQ multiplex PCR; the TCRdb copy retains only in-frame clones and omits some. V, J and clone size are taken as reported in that table, and D and trimming were inferred from the DNA itself. This table holds approximately 80,000 clones, over 80% found once. The CDR3 runs to 12 residues. V was pared by 6 bases and J by 7 bases, with 3 bases of the junction left unmatched. This chain links TRBV12-3 or TRBV12-4 with TRBJ1-2, with 9 bases aligning to TRBD1. Input material: peripheral blood. This sequence was found in a woman in her sixties or seventies with acute or convalescent COVID-19. CDR3 sequence: CASRPDRGGYTF. CDR3 coding DNA: TGTGCCAGCAGACCGGACAGGGGTGGCTACACCTTC.